Here is one T cell receptor beta chain with its context. The CDR3 is made up of 13 amino acids. V dropped 3 bases and J dropped 6; count of bases not matched to a gene: 4. Libraries were prepared by immunoSEQ multiplex PCR; TCRdb keeps only in-frame clonotypes and omits some of them. The repertoire holds about 120,000 clones, with around 77% as singletons. The data are from a study of blood T cell repertoires in COVID-19. About the study: Sources were T cells, B-cell-depleted T cells, or PBMCs; the material itself was cDNA or gDNA.

The chain has TRBV12-3 or TRBV12-4 and TRBJ1-2; 7 positions match TRBD1. This clonotype was sampled from a man aged 55-75 years with active or convalescent COVID-19. Sequencing was carried out using peripheral blood. CDR3 region: CASSLTGTDGYTF. CDR3 coding DNA: TGTGCCAGCAGTTTGACCGGGACAGATGGCTACACCTTC.